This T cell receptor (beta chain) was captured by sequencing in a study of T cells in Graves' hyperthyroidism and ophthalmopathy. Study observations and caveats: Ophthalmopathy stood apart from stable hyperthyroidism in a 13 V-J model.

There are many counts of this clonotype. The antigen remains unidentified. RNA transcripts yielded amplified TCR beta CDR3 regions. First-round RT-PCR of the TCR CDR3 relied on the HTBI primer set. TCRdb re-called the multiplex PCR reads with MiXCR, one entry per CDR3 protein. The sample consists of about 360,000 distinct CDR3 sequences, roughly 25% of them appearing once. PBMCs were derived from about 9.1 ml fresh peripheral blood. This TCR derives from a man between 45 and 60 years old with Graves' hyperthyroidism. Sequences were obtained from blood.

CDR3 amino acids: CASSKAGSYNEQFF. In nucleotides, the CDR3 is TGTGCCAGCAGTAAGGCAGGGTCCTACAATGAGCAGTTCTTC. The chain recombines TRBV3-1 with TRBJ2-1; the D gene is possibly TRBD1 (5 bases). Germline assignment: CDR1 LGHDT and CDR2 YNNKEL (reference sequence). V lost 6 bases, J lost 1 base, and 10 bases lay in between. CDR3 length: 14 residues.